The clone carrying this T cell receptor beta chain was recorded a few times. The time point here: newly diagnosed GD, antithyroid drugs for less than 3 months. Generation of the TCR library employed RNA extracted from PBMCs. The data stem from a study of regulatory T cells in long-lasting Graves disease. Overall study context: Patients with new Graves' disease had used antithyroid drugs below 3 months.

With iRepertoire HTBI primers and Arm-PCR of CDR3 regions, TCR beta libraries were built. TCRdb passed the multiplex PCR reads through MiXCR, listing each CDR3 protein once. The sample contains 500,000 or so distinct CDR3 sequences, around 15% of which appear only once. This CDR3 comprises 14 residues. Germline CDR1 LNHNV, CDR2 YYDKDF (reference sequence). Trimming took 0 bases from V and 8 from J, leaving 8 bases between them. Another study also made use of these data, one on T cells in Graves' hyperthyroidism and ophthalmopathy.

This clonotype was obtained from a man aged 40-49 years with Graves disease. Sequencing was performed on peripheral blood mononuclear cells (PBMCs), taken at new diagnosis, from a patient treated with antithyroid drugs. The chain combines TRBV15 with TRBJ1-6; D unclear. This chain's CDR3 is CATSRDLRDSPLHF. CDR3 sequence (DNA): TGTGCCACCAGCAGAGATCTTAGGGATTCACCCCTCCACTTT. The full variable domain, its missing parts supplied by reference TRBV15 and TRBJ1-6, is DAMVIQNPRYQVTQFGKPVTLSCSQTLNHNVMYWYQQKSSQAPKLLFHYYDKDFNNEADTPDNFQSRRPNTSFCFLDIRSPGLGDTAMYLCATSRDLRDSPLHFGNGTRLTVT.